This T cell receptor (beta chain) appears in the sequencing data of a study of shared clonotypes between healthy human individuals (dated by TCRdb to 2018 to 2020). For the study in its entirety: Three men and a couple of women, aged 18 to 49 years, made up the cohort. Per donor, three plates each were used for CD4 naive and CD4 memory, two for CD8 naive, and one for CD8 memory. Each donor's leukapheresis produced roughly between roughly 0.94 and 9.5 billion PBMCs. To estimate repertoire size and how much clonotype sharing occurs between individuals, the study deeply sequenced the blood TCR repertoires of five healthy adults. Libraries were prepared and TCR repertoires were sequenced by different laboratories using diverse techniques, in order to increase sequencing depth and limit assay-specific biases.

Notes on this clone: Its antigen has not been determined. Base-call qualities are not available, and no considerably larger clone is one nucleotide away.

For the CD8 naive samples, CD45RO-negative cells were positively selected for CCR7, yielding a CD45RA+CCR7+ population from which TemRA cells were excluded. The donors were healthy, HIV-negative adults who had no recently reported acute infections or vaccinations. Every donor was a Caucasian adult living in Nashville, Tennessee, USA. Blood was collected by leukapheresis, and PBMCs were isolated by Ficoll-Histopaque density gradient centrifugation and then cryopreserved in liquid nitrogen vapor phase. Analytical flow cytometry was used to check the purity and quantity of each magnetically sorted T cell population. From each sorted fraction, genomic DNA was isolated and quantified by UV absorbance on a Nanodrop 2000c. The paper as a whole reports these results and caveats: Pairwise subsampling indicated that sequencing depth was expected to affect the degree of clonotype sharing among donors. The genetic and exposure-history diversity represented was limited by the small number of donors. Sampling was restricted to blood, and TCR repertoires in tissues likely differ from the TCR repertoires found in blood. Even with the large sequencing depth, rarefaction of the sorted-subset datasets indicated that sequencing was incomplete. Compared with non-shared clonotypes, clonotypes shared by all four sorted-subset donors had higher generation probabilities. When four donors were compared, the shared fraction of clonotypes was about 5% for naive CD4, approximately 3.3% for naive CD8, roughly 2.5% for memory CD4, and under 0.5% for memory CD8. Naive subsets generally had larger estimated clonotype richness than memory subsets.

Using the deep immunoSEQ assay, multiplex PCR amplified TCR CDR3 regions from genomic DNA. Genomic DNA extracted from each cell subset was distributed evenly over all wells of several immunoSEQ 96-well plates, and each plate served as one replicate. For sorted subsets, roughly 200 ng genomic DNA, equal to 25,000 to 35,000 T cell genomes, was loaded into each replicate PCR. The purified libraries were quantified using a Qubit 3.0 fluorometer, sized with a Bioanalyzer 2100, and then quantified again using the KAPA Library Quantification kit. A separate single-read 150-cycle Illumina NextSeq 550 flow cell was used to sequence each immunoSEQ 96-well plate. From the authors' description of their analysis: Because the immunoSEQ output included only junctional sequences and no quality scores, the filtering could not be the same as the filtering used for full-length reads. Sequences were annotated with PyIR, a Python wrapper for IgBLAST v1.9, and V/J genes and CDR3 were assigned using IMGT germline references. Any read was removed if the V/J assignment was weak (E-value above 1e-6), the CDR3 was missing, or the read contained stop codons, out-of-frame junctions, or ambiguous translated residues. A V3J clonotype was defined by an identical inferred V gene, J gene, and CDR3 amino acid sequence. The percentage overlap between two repertoires was calculated by dividing the number of shared unique clonotypes by the size of the smaller repertoire. Richness of each repertoire was evaluated using RTK rarefaction, the Chao1 estimator, and Recon v2.1 estimates of unobserved clonotypes. Generation probabilities were computed with OLGA for all TCRbeta clonotypes obtained by the gDNA method from several donors. Not all clones reach the TCRdb copy of this immuneACCESS table, which keeps in-frame sequences only. Checked studies attribute under half of the gap to unresolved V genes and leave the rest unexplained. D and trimming come from the DNA, and the V and J calls and clone size come from that table. In all, the sample holds about 2.1 million clones, and 93% of those were seen once. The ten largest clones add up to approximately 1.7% of the sample.

The CDR3 spans 16 residues, from the cysteine through the phenylalanine. The retained sequence is limited to the CDR3, 48 bases, with the frame set at the first base. Trimming removed 6 bases from V and 0 bases from J, leaving 15 bases between the germline ends. Based on the germline V gene, the CDR1 and CDR2 sequences are SQVTM and ANQGSEA. Sequenced material: naive CD8+ T cells from PBMCs. The cell subset or site label, read with the paper, signifies: CD45RA+CCR7+. This clonotype originated in a man younger than 35 in good health. Some clones in this sample may be carry-over from other donors' samples. The rearrangement joined TRBV29-1 to TRBJ2-6, with a tentative D gene TRBD2 over 6 matching bases. In nucleotides, the sequence is TGCAGCGTAACCGGGAGCTCAAGCTCTGGGGCCAACGTCCTGACTTTC. This is translated as CSVTGSSSSGANVLTF.